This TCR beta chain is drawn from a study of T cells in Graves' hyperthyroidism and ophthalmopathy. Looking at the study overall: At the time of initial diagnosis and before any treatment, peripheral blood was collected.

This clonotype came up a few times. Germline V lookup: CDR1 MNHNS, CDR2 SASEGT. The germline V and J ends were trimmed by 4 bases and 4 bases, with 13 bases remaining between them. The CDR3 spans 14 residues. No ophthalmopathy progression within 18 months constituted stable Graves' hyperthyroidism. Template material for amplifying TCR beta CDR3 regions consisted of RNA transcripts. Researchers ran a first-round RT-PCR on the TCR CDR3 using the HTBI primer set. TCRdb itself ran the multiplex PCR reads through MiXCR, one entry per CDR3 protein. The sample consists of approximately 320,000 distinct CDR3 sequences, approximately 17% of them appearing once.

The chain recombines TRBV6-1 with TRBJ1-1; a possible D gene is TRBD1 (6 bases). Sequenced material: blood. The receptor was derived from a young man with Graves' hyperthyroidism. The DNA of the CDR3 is TGTGCCAGCAGTGTTTGGGGGCAAAGCACTGAAGCTTTCTTT. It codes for CASSVWGQSTEAFF.